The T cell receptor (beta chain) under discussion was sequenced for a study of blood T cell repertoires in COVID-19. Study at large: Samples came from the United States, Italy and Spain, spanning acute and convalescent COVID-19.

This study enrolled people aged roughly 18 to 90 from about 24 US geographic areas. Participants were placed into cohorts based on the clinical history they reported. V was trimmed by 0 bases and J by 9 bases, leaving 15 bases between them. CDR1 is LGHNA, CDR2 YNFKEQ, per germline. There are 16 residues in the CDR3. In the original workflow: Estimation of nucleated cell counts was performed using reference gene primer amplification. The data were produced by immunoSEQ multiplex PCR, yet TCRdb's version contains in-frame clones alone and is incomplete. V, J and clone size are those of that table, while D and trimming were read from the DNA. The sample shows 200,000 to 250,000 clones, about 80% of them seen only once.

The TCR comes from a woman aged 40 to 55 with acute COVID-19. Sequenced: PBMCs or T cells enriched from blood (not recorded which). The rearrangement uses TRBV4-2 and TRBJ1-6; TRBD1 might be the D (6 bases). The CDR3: CASSQDRDTGRSPLHF. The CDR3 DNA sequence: TGTGCCAGCAGCCAAGATCGGGACACCGGTCGTTCACCCCTCCACTTT.